Below, one T cell receptor (beta chain) is given with its context. The sample belongs to a study of blood T cell repertoires in COVID-19. Study details: Researchers got acute and convalescent COVID-19 samples from the United States, Italy and Spain. Sources were T cells, B-cell-depleted T cells, or PBMCs; the material itself was cDNA or gDNA.

As processed by the authors: Amplification of reference gene primers provided the estimated nucleated cell counts. Sequencing used immunoSEQ multiplex PCR; TCRdb keeps in-frame clones, though not all of them. V, J and clone size were drawn from that table, and D and trimming were deduced from the DNA. The sample lists just over 150,000 clones; 88% were seen once. This CDR3 spans 13 amino acids. V trimming: 7 bases; J trimming: 7 bases; junction bases outside the gene matches: 7. Germline-derived CDR1 and CDR2 are SGHRS and YFSETQ. The clonotype comes from a woman between 70 and 85 years old with acute or convalescent COVID-19. This chain links TRBV5-1 with TRBJ2-1; 8 nucleotides line up with TRBD2. The sequenced material came from peripheral blood. Here the CDR3 DNA reads TGCGCCAGCGGCGTAGCGGGGTATAATGAGCAGTTCTTC. Its protein product is CASGVAGYNEQFF.